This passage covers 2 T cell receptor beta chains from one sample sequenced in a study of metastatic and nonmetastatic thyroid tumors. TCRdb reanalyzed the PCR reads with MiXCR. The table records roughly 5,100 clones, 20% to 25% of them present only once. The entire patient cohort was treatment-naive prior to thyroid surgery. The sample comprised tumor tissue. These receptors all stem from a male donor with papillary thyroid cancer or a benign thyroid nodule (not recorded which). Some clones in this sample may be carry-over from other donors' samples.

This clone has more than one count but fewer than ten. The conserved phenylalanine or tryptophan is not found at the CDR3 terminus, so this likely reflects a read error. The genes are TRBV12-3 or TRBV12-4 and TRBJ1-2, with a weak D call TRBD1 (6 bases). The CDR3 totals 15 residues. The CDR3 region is CAGSLALGGGYDYTL. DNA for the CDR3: TGTGCCGGCAGTTTAGCGCTGGGGGGCGGCTATGACTACACCTTA.

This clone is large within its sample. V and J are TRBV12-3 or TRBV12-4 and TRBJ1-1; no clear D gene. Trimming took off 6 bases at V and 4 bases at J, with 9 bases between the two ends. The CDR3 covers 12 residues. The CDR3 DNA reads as TGTGCCAGCAGGACGGGAGTCACTGAAGCTTTCTTT. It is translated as CASRTGVTEAFF.